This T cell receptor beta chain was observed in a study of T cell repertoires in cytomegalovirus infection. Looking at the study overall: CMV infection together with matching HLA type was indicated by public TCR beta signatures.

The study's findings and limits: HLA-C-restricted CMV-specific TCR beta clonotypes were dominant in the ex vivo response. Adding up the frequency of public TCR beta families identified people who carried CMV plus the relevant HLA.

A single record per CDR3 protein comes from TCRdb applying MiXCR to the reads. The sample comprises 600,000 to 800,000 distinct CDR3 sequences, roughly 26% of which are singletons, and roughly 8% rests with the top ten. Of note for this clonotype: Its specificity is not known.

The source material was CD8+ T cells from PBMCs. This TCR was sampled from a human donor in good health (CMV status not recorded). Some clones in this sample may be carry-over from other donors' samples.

The CDR3 DNA is TGCGCCAGCAGCTTGAGGCGGGGTGTTGGCACCGGGGAGCTGTTTTTT. Translated: CASSLRRGVGTGELFF. The J gene is TRBJ2-2, the V gene TRBV4-1; D possibly corresponds to TRBD2 (6 bases). This CDR3 region has 16 residues. With 5 bases removed from V and 4 bases from J, the gap between germline ends came to 17 bases. Germline V gives CDR1 MGHRA, CDR2 YSYEKL.